This is a list of T cell receptor beta chains from one sample in a study of CD8 T cells in ankylosing spondylitis. TCRdb fed the 5' RACE reads into MiXCR, producing one record per CDR3 protein. Of fewer than 130,000 distinct CDR3 sequences listed, less than 25% are singletons. The sample consisted of synovial fluid, either unsorted or a sorted T cell fraction (not recorded which). Receptors originate from a male donor with ankylosing spondylitis. Both conserved end residues are part of each CDR3. D genes are given only for firm matches. Size values are once, few and many counts, or a class for expanded clones, and some rows have none.

>TRBD1|NA|16|TRBV5-1|TRBJ2-1
CASSSRTGSTYNEQFF
TGCGCCAGCAGCTCACGGACAGGGAGTACTTACAATGAGCAGTTCTTC
>NA|NA|17|TRBV6-5|TRBJ2-3
CASSYSSRGRSTDTQYF
TGTGCCAGCAGTTACTCGAGCAGGGGCCGTAGCACAGATACGCAGTATTTT
>NA|NA|13|TRBV7-9|TRBJ1-1
CASSLALGTEAFF
TGTGCCAGCAGCTTAGCGTTAGGCACTGAAGCTTTCTTT
>TRBD1|many|15|TRBV11-2|TRBJ1-5
CASSLFTGDNQPQHF
TGTGCCAGCAGCCTCTTTACAGGGGACAATCAGCCCCAGCATTTT
>TRBD1|few|13|TRBV20-1|TRBJ2-7
CSARAHRGYEQYF
TGCAGTGCTAGAGCTCACAGGGGCTACGAGCAGTACTTC
>NA|NA|14|TRBV9|TRBJ2-3
CASSVTDTTDTQYF
TGTGCCAGCAGCGTAACTGACACCACAGATACGCAGTATTTT
>TRBD1|NA|15|TRBV4-2|TRBJ1-4
CASSQDGQENEKLFF
TGTGCCAGCAGCCAAGATGGACAGGAGAATGAAAAACTGTTTTTT
>NA|many|15|TRBV29-1|TRBJ2-3
CSVPPGLESTDTQYF
TGCAGCGTCCCCCCAGGTCTAGAAAGCACAGATACGCAGTATTTT
>TRBD1|NA|13|TRBV19|TRBJ2-4
CASSDRGESIQYF
TGTGCCAGTAGCGACAGGGGAGAGAGCATTCAGTACTTC
>TRBD2|few|15|TRBV5-4|TRBJ2-1
CASSLRLAGDSEQFF
TGTGCCAGCAGCTTGCGACTAGCGGGAGATAGTGAGCAGTTCTTC
>NA|few|13|TRBV2|TRBJ2-7
CASSGGTTYEQYF
TGTGCCAGCAGTGGCGGGACGACCTACGAGCAGTACTTC
>TRBD1|few|12|TRBV20-1|TRBJ2-4
CSQTGERDIQYF
TGCAGCCAAACAGGGGAGAGAGACATTCAGTACTTC
>NA|few|14|TRBV29-1|TRBJ1-4
CSVASGGGDEKLFF
TGCAGCGTGGCAAGTGGTGGGGGGGATGAAAAACTGTTTTTT
>TRBD2|NA|20|TRBV24-1|TRBJ2-3
CATSDLRTSGRASGTDTQYF
TGTGCCACCAGTGATTTGAGGACAAGCGGGAGGGCCTCTGGTACAGATACGCAGTATTTT
>TRBD2|few|16|TRBV19|TRBJ2-1
CASSIAGSGTLVEQFF
TGTGCCAGTAGTATAGCTGGTAGCGGGACCTTAGTTGAGCAGTTCTTC
>TRBD1|NA|15|TRBV3-1|TRBJ1-6
CASSPNPDRATPLHF
TGTGCCAGCAGCCCTAACCCGGACAGGGCAACACCCCTCCACTTT
>TRBD2|NA|14|TRBV7-7|TRBJ2-5
CASSPTSVQETQYF
TGTGCCAGCAGCCCGACTAGCGTACAAGAGACCCAGTACTTC
>NA|NA|18|TRBV5-6|TRBJ1-5
CASSLMGGSGEGNQPQHF
TGTGCCAGCAGCTTGATGGGGGGGTCAGGGGAGGGCAATCAGCCCCAGCATTTT
>TRBD1|few|17|TRBV20-1|TRBJ1-4
CSARDAYRDRLNEKLFF
TGCAGTGCTAGAGACGCATACCGGGACAGGTTGAATGAAAAACTGTTTTTT
>NA|once|15|TRBV27|TRBJ1-5
CASSLSVGNNQPQHF
TGTGCCAGCAGTTTATCGGTGGGAAATAATCAGCCCCAGCATTTT
>NA|few|15|TRBV7-2|TRBJ1-5
CASSPGTRESQPQHF
TGTGCCAGCAGCCCCGGGACAAGGGAATCCCAGCCCCAGCATTTT
>NA|few|15|TRBV24-1|TRBJ1-2
CATSGAGQGNYGYTF
TGTGCCACCAGTGGGGCAGGGCAGGGGAACTATGGCTACACCTTC
>NA|NA|13|TRBV30|TRBJ1-1
CAWRRQSNTEAFF
TGTGCCTGGAGAAGACAGTCGAACACTGAAGCTTTCTTT
>NA|NA|17|TRBV20-1|TRBJ1-2
CSASLGQGTTDRYGYTF
TGCAGTGCTTCCCTCGGACAAGGGACCACCGATCGCTATGGCTACACCTTC
>NA|NA|15|TRBV5-8|TRBJ1-2
CASSLAVRGASGYTF
TGTGCCAGCAGCTTGGCCGTGCGGGGGGCGAGTGGCTACACCTTC
>TRBD1|many|13|TRBV29-1|TRBJ1-1
CSVLRDSNTEAFF
TGCAGCGTGCTCCGGGACAGCAACACTGAAGCTTTCTTT
>NA|NA|13|TRBV7-2|TRBJ1-1
CASSFGRDTEAFF
TGTGCCAGCAGCTTCGGCCGGGACACTGAAGCTTTCTTT
>NA|NA|15|TRBV18|TRBJ2-5
CASSPPGRGQETQYF
TGTGCCAGCTCACCACCGGGGCGGGGCCAAGAGACCCAGTACTTC
>NA|NA|13|TRBV20-1|TRBJ1-6
CSARDREGSPLHF
TGCAGTGCTAGAGACAGGGAGGGATCACCCCTCCACTTT
>NA|many|13|TRBV29-1|TRBJ2-1
CSGSGTLSLEQFF
TGCAGCGGATCCGGGACATTAAGTCTTGAGCAGTTCTTC
>NA|NA|16|TRBV11-2|TRBJ2-7
CASSLGRGEFSYEQYF
TGTGCCAGCAGCTTAGGGAGGGGGGAGTTCTCCTACGAGCAGTACTTC
>NA|NA|14|TRBV10-3|TRBJ2-1
CAISEGASYNEQFF
TGTGCCATCAGTGAGGGGGCTAGCTACAATGAGCAGTTCTTC
>NA|few|14|TRBV6-1|TRBJ2-4
CASSSGPAKNIQYF
TGTGCCAGCAGCTCAGGCCCAGCCAAAAACATTCAGTACTTC
>TRBD1|NA|14|TRBV7-2|TRBJ1-1
CASSGQGPGTEAFF
TGTGCCAGCAGCGGACAGGGCCCCGGCACTGAAGCTTTCTTT
>NA|NA|14|TRBV19|TRBJ2-2
CASSPTGRAGELFF
TGTGCCAGTAGTCCAACAGGGAGGGCCGGGGAGCTGTTTTTT
>TRBD2|NA|12|TRBV29-1|TRBJ2-3
CSVGLGGDTQYF
TGCAGCGTGGGCTTGGGGGGGGATACGCAGTATTTT
>TRBD1|NA|13|TRBV4-1|TRBJ2-5
CASSQDRQETQYF
TGCGCCAGCAGCCAGGACAGGCAAGAGACCCAGTACTTC
>NA|NA|14|TRBV7-2|TRBJ2-1
CASAPGLGHNEQFF
TGTGCCAGCGCCCCGGGGCTAGGCCACAATGAGCAGTTCTTC
>TRBD2|NA|16|TRBV28|TRBJ2-2
CASSGESGSPTGELFF
TGTGCCAGCAGTGGAGAAAGCGGGAGTCCCACCGGGGAGCTGTTTTTT
>NA|NA|12|TRBV6-2/TRBV6-3|TRBJ2-7
CASMRGTYEQYF
TGTGCCAGCATGAGGGGAACCTACGAGCAGTACTTC
>TRBD2|many|15|TRBV5-1|TRBJ2-1
CASSRTSGRYNEQFF
TGCGCCAGCAGCCGGACTAGCGGAAGATACAATGAGCAGTTCTTC
>NA|NA|15|TRBV5-6|TRBJ2-1
CASSFSSAPYNEQFF
TGTGCCAGCAGCTTCTCTAGCGCACCTTACAATGAGCAGTTCTTC
>TRBD2|many|18|TRBV20-1|TRBJ2-3
CSARGLTRLAGEVDTQYF
TGCAGTGCTAGGGGGCTGACCCGACTAGCGGGAGAGGTAGATACGCAGTATTTT